These T cell receptor beta chains were read from a single sample in a study of blood T cell repertoires in COVID-19. Produced via immunoSEQ multiplex PCR; TCRdb's table is partial and in-frame only. The table shows 200,000 to 250,000 clones, with 82% occurring only once. Sequenced sample: PBMCs or T cells enriched from blood (not recorded which). The receptors originated from a woman aged 60 to 75 who had recovered from COVID-19. The CDR3 runs from the conserved cysteine through the conserved F or W. Fields, in order: clone size, J gene, D gene, V gene, CDR3 protein, CDR3 DNA. A D gene is named only where the DNA matches it firmly. For some rows the clone size is stated as once, few or many, or as a class when expanded; others skip it.

size: few; J: TRBJ1-2; D: TRBD1; V: TRBV7-9; CDR3: CASSRTGSLSYTF; DNA: TGTGCCAGCAGCAGGACAGGGTCCCTTAGCTACACCTTC
size: NA; J: TRBJ1-2; D: TRBD1; V: TRBV20-1; CDR3: CSASLGTGHIYYGYTF; DNA: TGCAGTGCTAGTTTGGGGACAGGCCACATCTACTATGGCTACACCTTC
size: NA; J: TRBJ2-5; D: NA; V: TRBV5-1; CDR3: CASSLGRGRETQYF; DNA: TGCGCCAGCAGCTTGGGCAGGGGGAGGGAGACCCAGTACTTC
size: NA; J: TRBJ1-4; D: NA; V: TRBV2; CDR3: CASSGTDNEKLFF; DNA: TGTGCCAGCAGTGGGACAGATAATGAAAAACTGTTTTTT
size: NA; J: TRBJ1-5; D: TRBD1; V: TRBV5-4; CDR3: CASSDRGSNQPQHF; DNA: TGTGCCAGCAGCGACAGGGGTAGCAATCAGCCCCAGCATTTT
size: NA; J: TRBJ1-1; D: TRBD1; V: TRBV18; CDR3: CASSYRQGPNTEAFF; DNA: TGTGCCAGCTCATACCGACAGGGCCCGAACACTGAAGCTTTCTTT
size: NA; J: TRBJ1-5; D: TRBD1; V: TRBV12-5; CDR3: CASGGGTGGAGWPQHF; DNA: TGTGCTAGTGGTGGCGGGACAGGGGGCGCCGGGTGGCCCCAGCATTTT
size: NA; J: TRBJ2-6; D: NA; V: TRBV9; CDR3: CASSGGPGRTFSGANVLTF; DNA: TGTGCCAGCAGCGGGGGGCCGGGACGGACCTTCTCTGGGGCCAACGTCCTGACTTTC
size: once; J: TRBJ2-7; D: TRBD1; V: TRBV19; CDR3: CASSTRQGSYEQYF; DNA: TGTGCCAGTAGTACGCGACAGGGGTCCTACGAGCAGTACTTC
size: NA; J: TRBJ2-1; D: TRBD2; V: TRBV7-2; CDR3: CASSSSASGTNEQFF; DNA: TGTGCCAGCAGCTCCTCGGCTAGCGGAACCAATGAGCAGTTCTTC
size: NA; J: TRBJ1-4; D: NA; V: TRBV6-5; CDR3: CASSNGGPGLFF; DNA: TGTGCCAGCAGTAACGGGGGACCCGGCCTGTTTTTT
size: NA; J: TRBJ1-1; D: NA; V: TRBV5-4; CDR3: CASSGAHQGSTEAFF; DNA: TGTGCCAGCAGTGGGGCCCACCAGGGGAGCACTGAAGCTTTCTTT
size: NA; J: TRBJ2-3; D: TRBD2; V: TRBV7-2; CDR3: CASSLGGSGSTDTQYF; DNA: TGTGCCAGCAGCTTAGGAGGTAGCGGGAGCACAGATACGCAGTATTTT
size: NA; J: TRBJ1-6; D: NA; V: TRBV5-4; CDR3: CASSLEAGYNSPLHF; DNA: TGTGCCAGCAGCTTGGAGGCAGGGTATAATTCACCCCTCCACTTT
size: NA; J: TRBJ2-3; D: NA; V: TRBV6-5; CDR3: CASTRAGASTDTQYF; DNA: TGTGCCAGCACTAGGGCAGGGGCTAGCACAGATACGCAGTATTTT
size: NA; J: TRBJ2-3; D: TRBD1; V: TRBV6-2/TRBV6-3; CDR3: CASSYRTGRTDTQYF; DNA: TGTGCCAGCAGTTACAGGACAGGCCGCACAGATACGCAGTATTTT
size: NA; J: TRBJ2-1; D: NA; V: TRBV6-5; CDR3: CASSRGWGVNEQFF; DNA: TGTGCCAGCAGCCGGGGATGGGGGGTGAATGAGCAGTTCTTC
size: NA; J: TRBJ2-1; D: NA; V: TRBV6-4; CDR3: CASSAQGPNEQFF; DNA: TGTGCCAGCAGTGCACAGGGTCCTAATGAGCAGTTCTTC
size: NA; J: TRBJ2-5; D: TRBD2; V: TRBV4-1; CDR3: CASSRSGTSGETQYF; DNA: TGCGCCAGCAGCCGATCCGGGACTAGCGGAGAGACCCAGTACTTC
size: NA; J: TRBJ2-1; D: TRBD2; V: TRBV27; CDR3: CASSLDPWREAGNEQFF; DNA: TGTGCCAGCAGTTTAGATCCGTGGCGGGAGGCCGGGAATGAGCAGTTCTTC
size: NA; J: TRBJ1-2; D: NA; V: TRBV5-1; CDR3: CASSYTRDYGYTF; DNA: TGCGCCAGCAGCTATACACGGGACTATGGCTACACCTTC
size: NA; J: TRBJ1-5; D: TRBD1; V: TRBV6-1; CDR3: CASSVLWDRGNQPQHF; DNA: TGTGCCAGCAGTGTTCTCTGGGACAGGGGCAATCAGCCCCAGCATTTT
size: NA; J: TRBJ1-1; D: NA; V: TRBV12-5; CDR3: CASGPTDTEAFF; DNA: TGTGCTAGTGGCCCTACTGACACTGAAGCTTTCTTT
size: NA; J: TRBJ1-3; D: NA; V: TRBV19; CDR3: CASSISTGAGNTIYF; DNA: TGTGCCAGTAGTATTTCGACAGGAGCTGGAAACACCATATATTTT
size: NA; J: TRBJ2-1; D: TRBD1; V: TRBV9; CDR3: CASSVVGTGGVNEQFF; DNA: TGTGCCAGCAGCGTAGTGGGGACAGGGGGGGTAAATGAGCAGTTCTTC
size: NA; J: TRBJ2-1; D: NA; V: TRBV4-1; CDR3: CASSPGGGASYNEQFF; DNA: TGCGCCAGCAGCCCCGGAGGGGGGGCCTCCTACAATGAGCAGTTCTTC
size: NA; J: TRBJ2-7; D: TRBD1; V: TRBV5-1; CDR3: CASSPWTGPGSYEQYF; DNA: TGCGCCAGCAGCCCCTGGACAGGCCCGGGCTCCTACGAGCAGTACTTC
size: NA; J: TRBJ1-5; D: NA; V: TRBV11-2; CDR3: CASSLVGDQPQHF; DNA: TGTGCCAGCAGCTTAGTGGGCGACCAGCCCCAGCATTTT
size: NA; J: TRBJ2-7; D: TRBD1; V: TRBV2; CDR3: CASSEAGTGGYEQYF; DNA: TGTGCCAGCAGTGAAGCAGGGACAGGGGGCTACGAGCAGTACTTC
size: NA; J: TRBJ1-2; D: TRBD1; V: TRBV6-5; CDR3: CASSSSGTGYGYTF; DNA: TGTGCCAGCAGTTCCAGCGGGACAGGGTATGGCTACACCTTC
size: NA; J: TRBJ2-7; D: TRBD1; V: TRBV10-1; CDR3: CASSESDRDSSYEQYF; DNA: TGCGCCAGCAGTGAGTCGGACAGGGATTCCTCCTACGAGCAGTACTTC
size: NA; J: TRBJ2-3; D: TRBD1; V: TRBV19; CDR3: CASSGTGVYTDTQYF; DNA: TGTGCCAGTAGTGGGACAGGGGTCTACACAGATACGCAGTATTTT
size: NA; J: TRBJ1-4; D: NA; V: TRBV24-1; CDR3: CATSDLAPLERENEKLFF; DNA: TGTGCCACCAGTGATTTGGCACCGCTAGAGAGAGAGAATGAAAAACTGTTTTTT
size: NA; J: TRBJ1-1; D: TRBD1; V: TRBV5-1; CDR3: CASSQTGVSRTEAFF; DNA: TGCGCCAGCAGCCAGACAGGGGTGAGTCGCACTGAAGCTTTCTTT
size: NA; J: TRBJ2-3; D: TRBD2; V: TRBV7-2; CDR3: CASSQQGTSGGGTDTQYF; DNA: TGTGCCAGCAGCCAACAAGGCACTAGCGGGGGTGGAACAGATACGCAGTATTTT
size: NA; J: TRBJ2-5; D: NA; V: TRBV11-2; CDR3: CASSFDLYQETQYF; DNA: TGTGCCAGCAGCTTCGACTTGTACCAAGAGACCCAGTACTTC
size: NA; J: TRBJ2-7; D: NA; V: TRBV7-3; CDR3: CASSVGLSSYEQYF; DNA: TGTGCCAGCAGCGTAGGACTGAGCTCCTACGAGCAGTACTTC
size: NA; J: TRBJ2-7; D: TRBD2; V: TRBV5-1; CDR3: CASSLNLRASGTPYEQYF; DNA: TGCGCCAGCAGCTTAAACCTGAGGGCTAGCGGGACGCCCTACGAGCAGTACTTC
size: few; J: TRBJ2-7; D: TRBD1; V: TRBV11-1; CDR3: CASSLEQGAFYEQYF; DNA: TGTGCCAGCAGCTTAGAACAGGGGGCGTTCTACGAGCAGTACTTC
size: NA; J: TRBJ1-5; D: TRBD1; V: TRBV7-9; CDR3: CASSPTGVSNQPQHF; DNA: TGTGCCAGCAGCCCCACAGGGGTTAGCAATCAGCCCCAGCATTTT
size: NA; J: TRBJ1-2; D: NA; V: TRBV24-1; CDR3: CATSEAGEDGYTF; DNA: TGTGCCACCAGTGAGGCAGGGGAAGATGGCTACACCTTC
size: NA; J: TRBJ2-3; D: TRBD2; V: TRBV30; CDR3: CAWSVLAGGAQYF; DNA: TGTGCCTGGAGTGTACTAGCGGGAGGTGCGCAGTATTTT
size: NA; J: TRBJ2-3; D: TRBD1; V: TRBV6-1; CDR3: CASSVRGRGLVDTQYF; DNA: TGTGCCAGCAGTGTCCGGGGCAGGGGGCTCGTAGATACGCAGTATTTT